This TCR beta chain came from a study of brain T cells in children with intractable seizures. Study-wide findings and caveats: Pre- and post-surgery blood differed in depth, so pre-surgery absences may be undersampling.

Libraries were prepared by immunoSEQ multiplex PCR; TCRdb keeps only in-frame clonotypes and omits some of them. This table has roughly 80,000 clones, around nine tenths appearing once. Only cases whose brain tissue showed the highest T cell transcript signatures were sequenced. Patients received at least one anti-epileptic drug before surgery. As for this clone: Antigen unknown.

The germline V gene has CDR1 PRHDT and CDR2 FYEKMQ (reference sequence). The length of the CDR3 is 12 residues. V dropped 2 bases and J dropped 8 bases, with 9 bases sitting between them. The specimen was peripheral blood, collected at surgery. The gene calls are TRBV13 and TRBJ1-1; no definite D call. The clonotype was recovered from a girl aged 2 to 10 with Rasmussen encephalitis and intractable seizures. CDR3 in DNA: TGTGCCAGCAGCTTATTCGGCAGGGAAGCTTTCTTT. Protein sequence: CASSLFGREAFF.